These 20 T cell receptor beta chains share one sample of origin, sequenced in a study of T-cell reconstitution after alpha-beta-depleted transplantation in children. The authors prepared the TCRbeta library with unique molecular identifiers. TCRdb recomputed calls from the PCR reads with MiXCR, one row per CDR3 protein. The table shows about 540,000 distinct CDR3 sequences, with 27% occurring only once. Sequences were derived from PBMCs, sampled before TCRalphabeta/CD19-depleted stem cell transplant. The origin of the receptors is a boy in the first two years of life with Wiskott-Aldrich syndrome, due to receive a stem cell transplant.

This clonotype was observed a handful of times. The chain carries TRBV5-1 and TRBJ1-2; D is perhaps TRBD1 (6 bases). Deletions cut 3 bases from V and 5 bases from J, with 20 bases between. There are 16 residues in the CDR3. The V gene's germline CDR1 is SGHRS and CDR2 YFSETQ. In nucleotides, the CDR3 is TGCGCCAGCAGCTCCGGGAGGGGGGGCGCGGAATATGGCTACACCTTC. Amino acid sequence: CASSSGRGGAEYGYTF.

Only a few counts were recorded for this clonotype. The chain has TRBV9 and TRBJ1-5; D unclear. Germline-derived CDR1 and CDR2 are SGDLS and YYNGEE. Between the trimmed V and J ends, which lost 8 bases and 6 bases, there was a span of 15 bases. The CDR3 is 13 residues long. The CDR3: CASSASPAQPQHF. The CDR3 DNA reads TGTGCCAGTTCCGCAAGTCCTGCTCAGCCCCAGCATTTT.

V and J are TRBV6-5 and TRBJ2-1, with TRBD2 matching over 12 bases. The CDR3 is 15 residues long. With 2 bases clipped from V and 8 bases from J, the junction kept 4 bases outside the gene matches. CDR1 is MNHEY, CDR2 SVGAGI, per germline. CDR3 protein: CASSYGASGRDEQFF. CDR3 nucleotides: TGTGCCAGCAGTTACGGGGCTAGCGGGAGGGATGAGCAGTTCTTC.

The chain combines TRBV4-2 with TRBJ1-1; no reliable D call. CDR1 LGHNA and CDR2 YNFKEQ come from the germline V gene. The CDR3 contains 13 residues. Trimming removed 1 base at V and 3 bases at J, with 6 bases between. CDR3 protein: CASSQGSDTEAFF. DNA of the CDR3: TGTGCCAGCAGCCAAGGATCGGACACTGAAGCTTTCTTT.

The genes are TRBV12-3 or TRBV12-4 and TRBJ2-5; D is ambiguous. The CDR3 loop spans 16 amino acids. V shed 5 bases and J shed 1 base, with 17 bases lying between them. The CDR3 DNA follows: TGTGCCAGCAGTCCGAGACTCGACACTTCCCAAGAGACCCAGTACTTC. Translated, it gives CASSPRLDTSQETQYF.

V is TRBV6-2 or TRBV6-3 and J is TRBJ2-4; no definite D call. Trimming cost V 2 bases and J 1 base, with 9 bases left between them. The CDR3 has 15 amino acids. The V gene's germline CDR1 is MNHEY and CDR2 SVGEGT. The CDR3 is CASSYRSRAKNIQYF. CDR3 nucleotides: TGTGCCAGCAGTTACAGGTCGAGGGCCAAAAACATTCAGTACTTC.

This rearrangement joins TRBV20-1 to TRBJ1-1; TRBD1 is a possible D gene (5 bases). Trimming left V 2 bases short and J 0 bases short, with 13 bases between. Per germline, CDR1 DFQATT and CDR2 SNEGSKA (reference sequence). This CDR3 has 15 residues. In nucleotides, the CDR3 is TGCAGTGCTAGACTCGCTGGGACGTTGAACACTGAAGCTTTCTTT. It encodes CSARLAGTLNTEAFF.

This clonotype has just a few counts. This chain connects TRBV12-5 to TRBJ1-5; perhaps TRBD1 as D (5 bases). V lost 3 bases, J lost 4 bases, and 7 bases lay in between. The CDR3 runs 13 residues. Per the germline V gene, CDR1 is LGHNT and CDR2 is FRNRAP. The CDR3 is CASGFSGNQPQHF. The CDR3, as DNA: TGTGCTAGTGGTTTTTCAGGGAATCAGCCCCAGCATTTT.

CDR3 protein: CASMEREPYNEQFF. The CDR3 DNA is TGCGCCAGCATGGAGCGGGAGCCCTACAATGAGCAGTTCTTC. The chain recombines TRBV5-1 with TRBJ2-1, with 8 bases lining up with TRBD2. The CDR3 runs to 14 residues. Germline values: CDR1 SGHRS, CDR2 YFSETQ. Trimming took 6 bases from V and 2 from J; bases not matched to a gene: 4.

V usage is TRBV7-8 and J usage is TRBJ2-1, with D possibly matching TRBD2 (7 bases). The germline gives CDR1 SGHVS, CDR2 FQNEAQ. Trimming left V 4 bases short and J 4 bases short, with 14 bases between. This CDR3 has 15 residues. CDR3 region: CASSSGLGGYNEQFF. CDR3 nucleotides: TGTGCCAGCAGCTCTGGACTAGGGGGGTACAATGAGCAGTTCTTC.

This clonotype was seen a handful of times. In DNA, the CDR3 is TGCGCCAGCAGCCAGCAGGGGGGAGGCACTGAAGCTTTCTTT. It codes for CASSQQGGGTEAFF. The chain carries TRBV5-1 and TRBJ1-1, with 7 bases identical to TRBD1. The CDR3 sequence is 14 residues long. In germline, CDR1 is SGHRS, CDR2 YFSETQ. V lost 4 bases and J lost 4; bases outside the gene matches: 7.

The chain uses TRBV9 and TRBJ2-7, with D unclear. The CDR3 consists of 14 residues. CDR1 and CDR2 (germline): SGDLS, YYNGEE. The V gene lost 0 bases and the J gene lost 2 bases, with 9 bases spanning the gap. The chain's CDR3 is CASSVGPQAYEQYF. The CDR3 DNA reads TGTGCCAGCAGCGTAGGTCCGCAGGCCTACGAGCAGTACTTC.

There are a few counts of this clonotype. DNA for the CDR3: TGTGCCAGCAGCGTAGGGGGGGGACAGGGAGGAATCACTGAAGCTTTCTTT. It translates to CASSVGGGQGGITEAFF. This sequence joins TRBV9 and TRBJ1-1; 9 positions match TRBD1. The CDR3 extends over 17 amino acids. Trimming removed 0 bases from V and 4 bases from J; junction bases left unmatched: 10. CDR1 and CDR2 (germline): SGDLS, YYNGEE.

The V call is TRBV7-6, the J call TRBJ2-2, with 10 nucleotides matching TRBD2. Trimming cost V 0 bases and J 3 bases; bases outside gene matches: 1. Looked up from germline, CDR1 is SGHVS and CDR2 is FNYEAQ. The CDR3 contains 16 residues. The CDR3 nucleotides are TGTGCCAGCAGCTTAGCACTAGCGGGACACACCGGGGAGCTGTTTTTT. Its protein is CASSLALAGHTGELFF.

This clonotype occurred a few times. The genes are TRBV5-6 and TRBJ2-7, with 8 nucleotides matching TRBD1. From germline, CDR1 is SGHDT and CDR2 YYEEEE. The CDR3 sequence is 17 residues long. V lost 2 bases and J lost 6; bases outside the gene matches: 16. DNA of the CDR3: TGTGCCAGCAGCTTTCACCAGGGGGCTGCAATAATCTCCGAGCAGTACTTC. Protein product: CASSFHQGAAIISEQYF.

This chain uses TRBV24-1 with TRBJ2-1, with TRBD1 as a possible D gene (6 bases). Trimming left V 3 bases short and J 10 bases short, with 12 bases between. The CDR3 contains 13 residues. CDR1 and CDR2 (germline): KGHDR, SFDVKD. CDR3 DNA: TGTGCCACCAGTGATACAGGGTTTGGAGAGCAGTTCTTC. It is translated as CATSDTGFGEQFF.

The chain joins TRBV5-1 to TRBJ2-1; TRBD1 aligns across 9 bases. Germline CDR1 SGHRS, CDR2 YFSETQ. This CDR3 comprises 14 residues. Unmatched junction bases numbered 4, after V lost 7 bases and J lost 2 bases. CDR3 residues: CASRDRGAYNEQFF. DNA of the CDR3: TGCGCCAGCCGAGACAGGGGGGCCTACAATGAGCAGTTCTTC.

The chain employs TRBV9 and TRBJ2-5, with 12 nucleotides matching TRBD2. The length of the CDR3 is 17 residues. V trimming: 0 bases; J trimming: 2 bases; junction bases outside the gene matches: 5. Germline CDR1 and CDR2: SGDLS and YYNGEE. The CDR3 DNA sequence: TGTGCCAGCAGCGTAGATCTAGCGGGAGGGTTACAAGAGACCCAGTACTTC. It is translated as CASSVDLAGGLQETQYF. Together with reference TRBV9 and TRBJ2-5, the CDR3 gives the full variable domain: DSGVTQTPKHLITATGQRVTLRCSPRSGDLSVYWYQQSLDQGLQFLIQYYNGEERAKGNILERFSAQQFPDLHSELNLSSLELGDSALYFCASSVDLAGGLQETQYFGPGTRLLVL.

The chain recombines TRBV20-1 with TRBJ2-1; TRBD2 matches 14 bases. The CDR3 covers 16 residues. V lost 3 bases to trimming and J lost 4 bases; unmatched junction nucleotides: 5. Germline values: CDR1 DFQATT, CDR2 SNEGSKA (reference sequence). CDR3 nucleotide sequence: TGCAGTGCTAGTAAGACTAGCGGGAGGGAGTACAATGAGCAGTTCTTC. It encodes CSASKTSGREYNEQFF.

The J gene is TRBJ1-4, the V gene TRBV11-2; D is perhaps TRBD1 (6 bases). Deletions cut 1 base from V and 4 bases from J, with 19 bases between. This CDR3 contains 18 residues. CDR1 is SGHAT, CDR2 FQNNGV, per germline. In DNA, the CDR3 is TGTGCCAGCAGCTTAGTTGCTCACAGGGTTGCAGATAATGAAAAACTGTTTTTT. Its protein product is CASSLVAHRVADNEKLFF.